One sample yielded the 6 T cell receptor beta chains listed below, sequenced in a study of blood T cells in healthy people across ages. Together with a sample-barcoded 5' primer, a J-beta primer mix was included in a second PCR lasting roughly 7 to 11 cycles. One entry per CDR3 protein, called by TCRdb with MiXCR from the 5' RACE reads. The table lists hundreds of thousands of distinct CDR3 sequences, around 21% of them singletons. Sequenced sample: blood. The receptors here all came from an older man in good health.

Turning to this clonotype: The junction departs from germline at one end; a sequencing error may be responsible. The CDR3 region has the DNA TGCAGCGTTGCAATTGCAACTAATGAGAAACTGTTTTTT. As protein: CSVAIATNEKLFF. J is TRBJ1-4 and V is TRBV29-1; D is unresolved. The CDR3 runs 13 residues. Germline assignment: CDR1 SQVTM and CDR2 ANQGSEA.

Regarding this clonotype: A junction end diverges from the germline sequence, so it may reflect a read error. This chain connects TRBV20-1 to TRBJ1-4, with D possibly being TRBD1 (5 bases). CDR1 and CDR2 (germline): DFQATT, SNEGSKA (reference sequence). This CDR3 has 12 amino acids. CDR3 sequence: CSAFGASEKLVF. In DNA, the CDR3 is TGCAGTGCTTTCGGGGCAAGTGAAAAACTGGTTTTT.

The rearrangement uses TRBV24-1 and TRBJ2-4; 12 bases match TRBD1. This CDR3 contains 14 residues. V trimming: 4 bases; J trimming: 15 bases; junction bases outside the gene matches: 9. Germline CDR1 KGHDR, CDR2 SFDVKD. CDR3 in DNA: TGTGCCACCAGTGACAATACCGGGACAGGGGGCCTGTACTTC. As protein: CATSDNTGTGGLYF.

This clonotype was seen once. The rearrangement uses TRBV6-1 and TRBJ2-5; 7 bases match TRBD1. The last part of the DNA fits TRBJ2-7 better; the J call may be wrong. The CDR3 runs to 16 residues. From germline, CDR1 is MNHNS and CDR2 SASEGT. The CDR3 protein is CASTPYEGASSYEQYF. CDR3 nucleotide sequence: TGTGCCAGCACCCCGTACGAGGGGGCGAGCTCCTACGAGCAGTACTTC.

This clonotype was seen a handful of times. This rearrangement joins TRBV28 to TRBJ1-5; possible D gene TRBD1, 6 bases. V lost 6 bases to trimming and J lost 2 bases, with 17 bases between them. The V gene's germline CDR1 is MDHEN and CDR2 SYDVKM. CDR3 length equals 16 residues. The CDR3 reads CASSRRQAVGNQPQHF. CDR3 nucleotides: TGTGCCAGCAGCCGCAGACAGGCGGTAGGCAATCAGCCCCAGCATTTT. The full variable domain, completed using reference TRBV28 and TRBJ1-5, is DVKVTQSSRYLVKRTGEKVFLECVQDMDHENMFWYRQDPGLGLRLIYFSYDVKMKEKGDIPEGYSVSREKKERFSLILESASTNQTSMYLCASSRRQAVGNQPQHFGDGTRLSIL.

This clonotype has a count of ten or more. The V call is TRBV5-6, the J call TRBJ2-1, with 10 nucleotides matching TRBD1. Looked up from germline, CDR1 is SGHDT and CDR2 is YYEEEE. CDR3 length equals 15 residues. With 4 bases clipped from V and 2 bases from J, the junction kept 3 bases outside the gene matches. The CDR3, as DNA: TGTGCCAGCAGCGGAGGACAGGGGGCCTACAATGAGCAGTTCTTC. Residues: CASSGGQGAYNEQFF.